This paragraph reports one T cell receptor (beta chain). The antigen remains unidentified. These data belong to a study of shared clonotypes between healthy human individuals. Study-level results: Researchers found naive subsets generally carried larger estimated richness than memory subsets. A small donor pool kept down the genetic and exposure-history diversity that was represented. Among donors, sharing of clonotypes was expected to be affected by sequencing depth. The researchers took only blood, and tissue repertoires probably look different.

CDR1 and CDR2 from the germline V gene are SEHNR and FQNEAQ (reference sequence). This CDR3 has 15 residues. After removal of 5 bases from V and 2 bases from J, the junction contained 8 bases not matched to a gene. Sequenced by immunoSEQ multiplex PCR; TCRdb stores in-frame clones only, minus some. Altogether over 850,000 clones are present, around 78% being singletons, with the ten largest covering roughly 0.61%. The J gene is TRBJ2-7, the V gene TRBV7-9; the match to TRBD1 covers 8 bases. Sample: memory CD4+ T cells from PBMCs. Stated subset: CD45RA-negative fraction. This clonotype was obtained from a man aged 18 to 35 in good health. Some clones in this sample may be carry-over from other donors' samples. CDR3 protein: CASSAGLGQAYEQYF. The CDR3 nucleotides are TGTGCCAGCAGCGCGGGGTTGGGACAGGCCTACGAGCAGTACTTC. The whole variable domain, filled in from reference TRBV7-9 and TRBJ2-7, reads DTGVSQNPRHKITKRGQNVTFRCDPISEHNRLYWYRQTLGQGPEFLTYFQNEAQLEKSRLLSDRFSAERPKGSFSTLEIQRTEQGDSAMYLCASSAGLGQAYEQYFGPGTRLTVT.